This passage covers 13 T cell receptor beta chains from one sample sequenced in a study of shared clonotypes between healthy human individuals. Libraries were prepared by immunoSEQ multiplex PCR; TCRdb keeps only in-frame clonotypes and omits some of them. The sample shows over a million clones, 96% of them seen only once. The sequenced sample consisted of naive CD4+ T cells sorted from blood. Subset specified: CD45RA+ positively selected. These receptors came from a man aged 30 to 45 in good health.

V is TRBV7-6 and J is TRBJ2-7; TRBD2 matches at 7 bases. Germline values: CDR1 SGHVS, CDR2 FNYEAQ. V lost 0 bases, J lost 2 bases, and 1 base stayed unmatched. This CDR3 is 14 amino acids long. The CDR3 region is CASSLAGGAYEQYF. CDR3 nucleotides: TGTGCCAGCAGCTTAGCGGGAGGGGCCTACGAGCAGTACTTC.

The chain is built from TRBV25-1 and TRBJ2-1, with a tentative D call TRBD1 (6 bases). Trimming shortened V by 0 bases and J by 7 bases, and 13 bases separated the two germline ends. Germline CDR1 and CDR2: MGHDK and SYGVNS. CDR3 length: 15 amino acids. CDR3 amino acids: CASSEYGTTRNEQFF. CDR3 coding DNA: TGTGCCAGCAGTGAATACGGGACAACAAGGAATGAGCAGTTCTTC. The whole variable domain, remainder taken from reference TRBV25-1 and TRBJ2-1, is EADIYQTPRYLVIGTGKKITLECSQTMGHDKMYWYQQDPGMELHLIHYSYGVNSTEKGDLSSESTVSRIRTEHFPLTLESARPSHTSQYLCASSEYGTTRNEQFFGPGTRLTVL.

V and J are TRBV7-2 and TRBJ1-2, with 10 bases aligning to TRBD1. Germline values: CDR1 SGHTA, CDR2 FQGNSA. The CDR3 loop spans 14 amino acids. J lost 4 bases, V lost 5 bases, and 4 bases had no gene match. CDR3 coding DNA: TGTGCCAGCAGCCGACAGGGGGCTGTCTATGGCTACACCTTC. This translates into CASSRQGAVYGYTF. Based on the CDR3 plus reference TRBV7-2 and TRBJ1-2, the full variable domain is GAGVSQSPSNKVTEKGKDVELRCDPISGHTALYWYRQSLGQGLEFLIYFQGNSAPDKSGLPSDRFSAERTGGSVSTLTIQRTQQEDSAVYLCASSRQGAVYGYTFGSGTRLTVV.

The chain couples TRBV5-6 to TRBJ2-6; no firm D call. V was shortened by 3 bases and J by 1 base, with 8 bases between the two germline ends. The CDR3 covers 15 residues. Per the germline V gene, CDR1 is SGHDT and CDR2 is YYEEEE. CDR3 DNA sequence: TGTGCCAGCAGCTCCGACCCGTCTGGGGCCAACGTCCTGACTTTC. This encodes CASSSDPSGANVLTF.

The gene calls are TRBV11-3 and TRBJ2-2, with TRBD1 matching over 11 bases. Germline trimming cut 4 bases from V and 7 bases from J; bases unmatched to any gene: 5. The CDR3 covers 15 residues. Germline values: CDR1 SGHNT, CDR2 YENEEA. As DNA, the CDR3 is TGTGCCAGCAGCTCCCGGGACAGGGGGTACGGGGAGCTGTTTTTT. This sequence encodes CASSSRDRGYGELFF. The full variable domain, with the rest looked up from reference TRBV11-3 and TRBJ2-2, is EAGVVQSPRYKIIEKKQPVAFWCNPISGHNTLYWYLQNLGQGPELLIRYENEEAVDDSQLPKDRFSAERLKGVDSTLKIQPAELGDSAVYLCASSSRDRGYGELFFGEGSRLTVL.

This sequence joins TRBV19 and TRBJ2-1, with 11 bases lining up with TRBD2. After removal of 6 bases from V and 15 bases from J, the junction contained 19 bases not matched to a gene. The CDR3 loop spans 16 amino acids. Germline CDR1 LNHDA, CDR2 SQIVND (reference sequence). This CDR3 is CASSLGGLAVRERRFF. The CDR3 bases are TGTGCCAGTAGCCTGGGGGGACTAGCGGTTCGAGAGAGACGGTTCTTC.

The V and J genes are TRBV27 and TRBJ1-1, with D possibly TRBD1 on 5 matching bases. From germline, CDR1 is MNHEY and CDR2 SMNVEV (reference sequence). The CDR3 is made up of 14 amino acids. Trimming left V 6 bases short and J 2 bases short, with 13 bases between. The CDR3 DNA sequence: TGTGCCAGCAGCAGATCACAGGCTAACACTGAAGCTTTCTTT. Its translation is CASSRSQANTEAFF.

The gene calls are TRBV28 and TRBJ2-1; weak D call: TRBD2 (7 bases). Germline assignment: CDR1 MDHEN and CDR2 SYDVKM. The V and J ends lost 7 bases and 5 bases respectively, with 21 bases between them. The CDR3 extends over 16 amino acids. The CDR3 here is CASTVTWKGGNNEQFF. CDR3 in DNA: TGTGCCAGCACTGTCACCTGGAAGGGGGGGAACAATGAGCAGTTCTTC.

V is TRBV29-1 and J is TRBJ1-4, with D possibly TRBD1 on 6 matching bases. With 4 bases removed from V and 8 bases from J, the gap between germline ends came to 14 bases. CDR3 length: 13 amino acids. CDR1 SQVTM and CDR2 ANQGSEA come from the germline V gene. CDR3 protein: CSVGTETGEKLFF. DNA of the CDR3: TGCAGCGTTGGGACAGAAACGGGGGAAAAACTGTTTTTT.

V usage is TRBV9 and J usage is TRBJ2-7; the D gene is possibly TRBD2 (5 bases). Trimming removed 4 bases from V and 5 bases from J, with 19 bases in between. The CDR3 is made up of 15 amino acids. Germline V gene sequence: CDR1 SGDLS, CDR2 YYNGEE. CDR3 residues: CASSSASGLYNEQYF. The CDR3 DNA reads TGTGCCAGCAGCTCAGCTTCCGGACTCTACAACGAGCAGTACTTC. The variable domain in full, with the rest retrieved from reference TRBV9 and TRBJ2-7, is DSGVTQTPKHLITATGQRVTLRCSPRSGDLSVYWYQQSLDQGLQFLIQYYNGEERAKGNILERFSAQQFPDLHSELNLSSLELGDSALYFCASSSASGLYNEQYFGPGTRLTVT.

The chain combines TRBV2 with TRBJ1-1; TRBD1 matches at 9 bases. Germline V lookup: CDR1 SNHLY, CDR2 FYNNEI. The CDR3 is 15 amino acids. The junction had 9 bases not matched to a gene; V was cut back by 5 bases and J by 5 bases. CDR3 in amino acids: CASSRRTGVITEAFF. The CDR3 DNA reads as TGTGCCAGCAGTCGAAGGACAGGGGTGATTACTGAAGCTTTCTTT.

The chain joins TRBV10-3 to TRBJ2-3, with D maybe TRBD2 (5 bases). CDR3 size: 16 residues. V lost 7 bases, J lost 6 bases, and 23 bases lay in between. Germline assignment: CDR1 ENHRY and CDR2 SYGVKD. The CDR3: CAITIPLSGPRDTQYF. CDR3 sequence (DNA): TGTGCCATCACCATCCCTCTCAGCGGCCCTAGGGATACGCAGTATTTT.

The chain recombines TRBV10-3 with TRBJ2-1; TRBD2 is a possible D gene (7 bases). The V gene's germline CDR1 is ENHRY and CDR2 SYGVKD. CDR3 size: 18 residues. V was clipped by 6 bases and J by 10 bases, with 31 bases between them. The CDR3 spells CAIRVSRREGDPPGEQFF. The CDR3 nucleotides are TGTGCCATCAGAGTGAGTCGGAGGGAGGGGGACCCGCCAGGGGAGCAGTTCTTC.